This T cell receptor beta chain was identified in a study of synovial regulatory T cells in juvenile arthritis. About the study: About 6 patients were on methotrexate and a few were untreated. Study-wide findings and caveats: TCR diversity was lower in inflammation-associated blood Treg cells than in other blood Treg cells.

TCRdb's copy holds only in-frame clones and misses some; the assay was immunoSEQ multiplex PCR. The listing records about 6,400 clones. As to this clone: No antigen is known for it.

In germline, CDR1 is SGHTA, CDR2 FQGNSA. This CDR3 has 14 amino acids. Only the protein sequence is given. Donors were 11 juvenile idiopathic arthritis patients with active disease. Median disease duration was about 7 years, range 0.2-19.1. The rearrangement links TRBV7-2 to TRBJ1-2. The sequencing input was Treg cells from blood. Subset described: remaining (HLA-DR-negative) circulating blood Treg cells. The clonotype originates from a donor aged 2 to 35 with juvenile idiopathic arthritis. The chain's CDR3 is CASSLAGRAYGYTF.